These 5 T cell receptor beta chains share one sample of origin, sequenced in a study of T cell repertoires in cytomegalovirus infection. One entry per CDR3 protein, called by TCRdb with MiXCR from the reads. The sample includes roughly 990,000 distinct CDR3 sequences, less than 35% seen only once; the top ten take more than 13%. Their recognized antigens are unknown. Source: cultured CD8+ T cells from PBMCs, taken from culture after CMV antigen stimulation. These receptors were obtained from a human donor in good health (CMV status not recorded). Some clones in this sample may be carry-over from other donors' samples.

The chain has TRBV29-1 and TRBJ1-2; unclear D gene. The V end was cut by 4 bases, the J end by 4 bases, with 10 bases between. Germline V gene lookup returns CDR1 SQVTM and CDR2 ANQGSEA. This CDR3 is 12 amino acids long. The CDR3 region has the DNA TGCAGCGTTGTGGGCGGGATCTATGGCTACACCTTC. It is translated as CSVVGGIYGYTF.

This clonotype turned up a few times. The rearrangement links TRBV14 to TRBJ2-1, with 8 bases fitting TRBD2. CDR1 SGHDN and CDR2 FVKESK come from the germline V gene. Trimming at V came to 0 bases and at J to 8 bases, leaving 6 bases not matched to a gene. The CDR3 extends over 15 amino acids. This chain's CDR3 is CASSQDAGGADEQFF. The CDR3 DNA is TGTGCCAGCAGCCAAGACGCCGGGGGGGCCGATGAGCAGTTCTTC.

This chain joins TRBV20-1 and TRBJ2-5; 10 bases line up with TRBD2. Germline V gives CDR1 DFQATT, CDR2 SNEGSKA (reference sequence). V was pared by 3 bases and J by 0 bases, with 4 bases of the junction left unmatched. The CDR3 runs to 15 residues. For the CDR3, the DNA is TGCAGTGCTAGCGAGCTAGCGGGGGACCAAGAGACCCAGTACTTC. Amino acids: CSASELAGDQETQYF.

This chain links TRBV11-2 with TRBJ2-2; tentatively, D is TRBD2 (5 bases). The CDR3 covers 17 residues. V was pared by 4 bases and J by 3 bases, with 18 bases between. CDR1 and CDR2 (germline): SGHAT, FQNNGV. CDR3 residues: CASSSPLEGPDTGELFF. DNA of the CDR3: TGTGCCAGCAGCTCCCCCCTAGAGGGCCCCGACACCGGGGAGCTGTTTTTT.

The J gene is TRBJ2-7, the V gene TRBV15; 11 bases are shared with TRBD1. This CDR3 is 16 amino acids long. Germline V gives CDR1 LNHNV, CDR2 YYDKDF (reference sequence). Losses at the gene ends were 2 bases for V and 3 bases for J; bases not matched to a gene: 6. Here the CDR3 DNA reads TGTGCCACCAGCAGACTTACCGGGACAGGGGGCTACGAGCAGTACTTC. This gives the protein CATSRLTGTGGYEQYF.